The next 18 T cell receptor beta chains were all read from a single sample in a study of metastatic and nonmetastatic thyroid tumors. There were no patients who had received any treatment before thyroid surgery. TCRdb recomputed clones from the PCR reads via MiXCR. The data hold 60,000 to 85,000 clones, with less than 20% observed a single time. The sequenced sample was blood. The receptors come from a female donor with papillary thyroid cancer or a benign thyroid nodule (not recorded which). Some clones in this sample may be carry-over from other donors' samples.

This clone was seen many times. The gene calls are TRBV24-1 and TRBJ2-1; D is ambiguous. This CDR3 is 15 amino acids long. The germline gives CDR1 KGHDR, CDR2 SFDVKD. Trimming cost V 3 bases and J 0 bases, with 8 bases left between them. The CDR3, as DNA: TGTGCCACCAGTGATACCCAGAGCTCCTACAATGAGCAGTTCTTC. Translated, it gives CATSDTQSSYNEQFF.

Ten or more counts support this clone. The chain is built from TRBV12-3 or TRBV12-4 and TRBJ2-7; unclear D gene. This CDR3 is 15 amino acids long. Trimming removed 2 bases from V and 0 bases from J, with 11 bases in between. In nucleotides, the CDR3 is TGTGCCAGCAGTTTACCGGCGAGGAGCTCCTACGAGCAGTACTTC. It translates to CASSLPARSSYEQYF.

This clone appeared a few times. One end of the junction does not line up with germline, which may come from a read error. The chain uses TRBV15 and TRBJ2-1; the D is unclear. This CDR3 spans 13 amino acids. Germline assignment: CDR1 LNHNV and CDR2 YYDKDF (reference sequence). CDR3 sequence reads: CDTRKAKYNEQFF. CDR3 sequence (DNA): TGTGACACCAGAAAAGCCAAGTACAATGAGCAGTTCTTC.

This clone occurred many times. J is TRBJ2-7 and V is TRBV12-3 or TRBV12-4, with D possibly TRBD2 on 5 matching bases. V lost 6 bases, J lost 5 bases, and 11 bases lay in between. This CDR3 has 12 residues. CDR3 protein: CASSPFGNEQYF. CDR3 nucleotides: TGTGCCAGCAGCCCCTTCGGGAACGAGCAGTACTTC.

This clone appeared many times. V is TRBV10-3 and J is TRBJ2-7, with TRBD1 identical over 10 bases. Per the germline V gene, CDR1 is ENHRY and CDR2 is SYGVKD. The CDR3 covers 14 residues. After removal of 8 bases from V and 4 bases from J, the junction contained 8 bases not matched to a gene. The CDR3 coding sequence is TGTGCCATCTCCGGGACAGGGGAGGTATACGAGCAGTACTTC. Encoded protein: CAISGTGEVYEQYF.

In its sample, this clone was seen a few times. This chain connects TRBV6-5 to TRBJ1-6; D uncertain. CDR1 and CDR2 (germline): MNHEY, SVGAGI. The CDR3 sequence is 15 residues long. Trimming removed 0 bases at V and 10 bases at J, with 13 bases between. The CDR3 reads CASSYSSPWESPLHF. CDR3 DNA sequence: TGTGCCAGCAGTTACTCTTCACCCTGGGAGTCACCCCTCCACTTT.

This clone appeared many times. A much larger clone is a single base away; this may be a read error. Other DNA sequences from this sample encode an identical CDR3 as well. The chain links TRBV5-1 to TRBJ1-3, with D uncertain. The V and J ends lost 4 bases and 4 bases respectively, with 9 bases between them. Germline loops: CDR1 SGHRS, CDR2 YFSETQ. The CDR3 runs to 13 residues. DNA for the CDR3: TGCGCCAGCAGCACGTTTTTGGGAAACACCATATATTTT. It codes for CASSTFLGNTIYF.

The V gene is TRBV11-1, the J gene TRBJ1-2; 8 positions match TRBD1. Germline CDR1 reads SGHAT; CDR2 reads FQDESV (reference sequence). Trimming took 5 bases from V and 8 from J; bases not matched to a gene: 19. The CDR3 runs to 17 residues. CDR3 bases: TGTGCCAGCAGCCACCAGCTCTACCAGGGGGCGCCCCGGGGCTACACCTTC. It translates to CASSHQLYQGAPRGYTF.

The chain is built from TRBV28 and TRBJ1-2; D not certain. The CDR3 runs to 11 residues. Trimming pared 4 bases from V and 9 bases from J, leaving 9 bases between. Germline V gene sequence: CDR1 MDHEN, CDR2 SYDVKM. As DNA, the CDR3 is TGTGCCAGCAGTTCAAGAAGGAGCTACACCTTC. It specifies CASSSRRSYTF.

This clone was recorded at least ten times. This chain connects TRBV3-1 to TRBJ1-1; 7 positions match TRBD1. Germline values: CDR1 LGHDT, CDR2 YNNKEL (reference sequence). This CDR3 has 14 residues. The ends lost 1 base at V and 4 bases at J; junction bases unmatched: 3. The CDR3 DNA reads as TGTGCCAGCAGCCAAGTGGGACAGCGCACTGAAGCTTTCTTT. As protein: CASSQVGQRTEAFF.

This clone was observed at least ten times. The genes are TRBV7-6 and TRBJ2-5, with TRBD2 identical over 9 bases. V trimming: 5 bases; J trimming: 5 bases; junction bases outside the gene matches: 9. Germline CDR1 reads SGHVS; CDR2 reads FNYEAQ. The CDR3 covers 15 residues. The chain's CDR3 is CASSQVAGVGETQYF. CDR3 bases: TGTGCCAGCAGCCAAGTAGCGGGAGTGGGTGAGACCCAGTACTTC. Full variable domain (missing parts from reference TRBV7-6 and TRBJ2-5): GAGVSQSPRYKVTKRGQDVALRCDPISGHVSLYWYRQALGQGPEFLTYFNYEAQQDKSGLPNDRFSAERPEGSISTLTIQRTEQRDSAMYRCASSQVAGVGETQYFGPGTRLLVL.

At least ten counts were recorded for this clone. This chain uses TRBV18 with TRBJ2-3, with 13 positions matching TRBD2. The CDR3 runs to 18 residues. Germline CDR1 is KGHSH and CDR2 is LQKENI. The trim removed 3 bases at V and 0 bases at J, leaving 6 bases unmatched. The CDR3 region is CASSPAGTSGASTDTQYF. The CDR3 DNA follows: TGTGCCAGCTCACCTGCCGGGACTAGCGGGGCAAGCACAGATACGCAGTATTTT.

This clone occurred many times. The rearrangement joins TRBV6-1 to TRBJ2-1, with D hard to call. The germline V gene has CDR1 MNHNS and CDR2 SASEGT. This CDR3 region has 11 residues. The ends were cut back, 2 bases at V and 6 bases at J, with 2 bases in the middle. The CDR3 loop is CASSEFNEQFF. The CDR3 coding sequence is TGTGCCAGCAGTGAATTCAATGAGCAGTTCTTC.

This clone was detected only a few times. V and J are TRBV2 and TRBJ1-1; D unclear. Germline CDR1 SNHLY, CDR2 FYNNEI. The V gene lost 2 bases and the J gene lost 2 bases, with 9 bases spanning the gap. This CDR3 has 14 residues. This chain's CDR3 is CASSEQAGNTEAFF. CDR3 nucleotides: TGTGCCAGCAGTGAACAGGCCGGCAACACTGAAGCTTTCTTT. Combining the CDR3 with reference TRBV2 and TRBJ1-1 gives the whole variable domain EPEVTQTPSHQVTQMGQEVILRCVPISNHLYFYWYRQILGQKVEFLVSFYNNEISEKSEIFDDQFSVERPDGSNFTLKIRSTKLEDSAMYFCASSEQAGNTEAFFGQGTRLTVV.

This clone appeared many times. The rearrangement links TRBV6-2 or TRBV6-3 to TRBJ2-5; the match to TRBD2 covers 8 bases. The CDR3 has 16 residues. J gave up 0 bases and V 8 bases, and 11 bases lay outside the gene matches. Germline V lookup: CDR1 MNHEY, CDR2 SVGEGT. The CDR3 sequence: CASAGRGRDYQETQYF. The CDR3 bases are TGTGCCAGCGCCGGGAGGGGCCGCGACTACCAAGAGACCCAGTACTTC.

This clone was counted ten times or more. The gene calls are TRBV9 and TRBJ2-7, with TRBD1 identical over 12 bases. The CDR3 runs to 15 residues. CDR1 SGDLS and CDR2 YYNGEE come from the germline V gene. J lost 5 bases, V lost 3 bases, and 6 bases had no gene match. The CDR3 DNA follows: TGTGCCAGCAGCGCCCCCGGGACAGGGGGCCACGAGCAGTACTTC. Translated, it gives CASSAPGTGGHEQYF.

This clone was seen many times. The rearrangement uses TRBV6-1 and TRBJ2-3, with D tentatively TRBD2 (5 bases). The germline V gene has CDR1 MNHNS and CDR2 SASEGT. V was clipped by 7 bases and J by 0 bases, with 11 bases between them. The CDR3 is made up of 14 amino acids. CDR3 amino acids: CASKSGFSTDTQYF. The CDR3 nucleotides read TGTGCCAGCAAGAGCGGTTTTAGCACAGATACGCAGTATTTT.

The chain has TRBV7-2 and TRBJ1-1, with D uncertain. V lost 0 bases and J lost 4, with 15 bases in between. CDR1 is SGHTA and CDR2 is FQGNSA in the germline V gene. The CDR3 is made up of 16 amino acids. The CDR3 coding sequence is TGTGCCAGCAGCTTAGCGCTTCCCGGAAGAGCCACTGAAGCTTTCTTT. Amino acid sequence: CASSLALPGRATEAFF.